Presented here are 8 T cell receptor beta chains from one specimen sequenced in a study of cytomegalovirus exposure and HLA in healthy donors. Both 60 Vbeta primers and 13 Jbeta primers went into the PCR. Clones were read by immunoSEQ multiplex PCR, and TCRdb kept only the in-frame ones, dropping some. The top ten hold 0.8% to 0.95% of the sample, which has 99,000 or so clones, 12% to 15% seen once. Sequencing was performed on PBMCs. Source of these receptors: a female donor in good health and CMV-seronegative.

The chain joins TRBV6-5 to TRBJ1-2, with TRBD1 matching 8 bases. The CDR3 runs to 12 residues. V lost 6 bases, J lost 8 bases, and 5 bases stayed unmatched. Germline V CDR1 and CDR2: MNHEY, SVGAGI. CDR3 DNA sequence: TGTGCCAGCAGCCAAACAGGGGGAGGCTACACCTTC. This gives the protein CASSQTGGGYTF.

The chain employs TRBV5-6 and TRBJ1-2; D possibly corresponds to TRBD1 (5 bases). CDR3 length: 13 amino acids. Germline CDR1 reads SGHDT; CDR2 reads YYEEEE. The ends were cut back, 5 bases at V and 8 bases at J, with 16 bases in the middle. DNA of the CDR3: TGTGCCAGCAGATCAACAGGTATGAGCGGCTACACCTTC. This translates into CASRSTGMSGYTF.

This clone occurred a few times. The chain uses TRBV5-6 and TRBJ1-2; 7 bases are shared with TRBD1. CDR1 SGHDT and CDR2 YYEEEE come from the germline V gene. The CDR3 sequence is 13 residues long. Losses at the gene ends were 3 bases for V and 8 bases for J; bases not matched to a gene: 7. For the CDR3, the DNA is TGTGCCAGCAGCTCGGAGGGGGCATGGGGCTACACCTTC. Its translation: CASSSEGAWGYTF.

The chain links TRBV6-1 to TRBJ2-7; D remains unclear. The ends were cut back, 2 bases at V and 2 bases at J, with 10 bases in the middle. This CDR3 spans 14 amino acids. From germline, CDR1 is MNHNS and CDR2 SASEGT. The CDR3 DNA is TGTGCCAGCAGTGAACAGAATTTCCCCTACGAGCAGTACTTC. It specifies CASSEQNFPYEQYF.

Only a few counts were recorded for this clone. V usage is TRBV10-3 and J usage is TRBJ2-7; 7 bases fit TRBD1. V gave up 6 bases and J gave up 3 bases; unmatched junction bases: 5. There are 13 residues in the CDR3. Germline CDR1 is ENHRY and CDR2 is SYGVKD. This CDR3 is CAISSQGFYEQYF. For the CDR3, the DNA is TGTGCCATCAGCTCACAGGGGTTCTACGAGCAGTACTTC.

The chain employs TRBV6-1 and TRBJ2-3; D unclear. This CDR3 has 13 amino acids. Looked up from germline, CDR1 is MNHNS and CDR2 is SASEGT. The chain's CDR3 is CATVRPVTDTQYF. CDR3 nucleotides: TGTGCAACAGTTCGGCCAGTCACAGATACGCAGTATTTT.

This clone was recorded a few times. The J gene is TRBJ2-7, the V gene TRBV15; D perhaps matches TRBD2 (5 bases). The CDR3 covers 15 residues. The V end was cut by 3 bases, the J end by 2 bases, with 14 bases between. Germline CDR1 reads LNHNV; CDR2 reads YYDKDF (reference sequence). The CDR3 reads CATSSMTGVTYEQYF. The CDR3 DNA reads TGTGCCACCAGCAGTATGACCGGGGTAACCTACGAGCAGTACTTC.

This clone was counted only a few times. The chain combines TRBV28 with TRBJ1-4; D not resolved. The CDR3 is made up of 13 amino acids. Germline assignment: CDR1 MDHEN and CDR2 SYDVKM. Between the trimmed V and J ends, which lost 1 base and 8 bases, there was a span of 8 bases. DNA for the CDR3: TGTGCCAGCAGTTTATTTCAGAACGAAAAACTGTTTTTT. As protein: CASSLFQNEKLFF.